A single T cell receptor beta chain is shown here with its context. This sample stems from a study of blood T cell repertoires in COVID-19. Clones were sequenced by immunoSEQ multiplex PCR, and TCRdb holds only the in-frame ones, with some missing. The data contain fewer than 70,000 clones, more than 70% of them singletons. V was pared by 4 bases and J by 3 bases, with 12 bases of the junction left unmatched. Germline loops: CDR1 SNHLY, CDR2 FYNNEI. The CDR3 is 18 amino acids. The sequenced material came from peripheral blood. The TCR sequence derives from a man aged 25-45 years with COVID-19, enrolled during active disease. This chain uses TRBV2 with TRBJ2-2, with 9 bases aligning to TRBD1. CDR3 in amino acids: CASSGRLGTGIDTGELFF. The CDR3 DNA is TGTGCCAGCAGTGGACGTCTCGGGACAGGGATTGACACCGGGGAGCTGTTTTTT.